The 22 T cell receptor beta chains below all came from one sample that was sequenced in a study of blood T cell repertoires in COVID-19. The table came from immunoSEQ multiplex PCR; TCRdb's copy has only in-frame clones and leaves some out. The sample includes approximately 160,000 clones, roughly 80% of them seen just once. The sequenced sample was peripheral blood. The receptors were gathered from an elderly woman with acute or convalescent COVID-19.

The V gene is TRBV19, the J gene TRBJ2-1, with D perhaps matching TRBD2 (5 bases). CDR3 size: 17 residues. The germline V and J ends were trimmed by 1 base and 0 bases, with 13 bases remaining between them. The germline V gene encodes CDR1 LNHDA and CDR2 SQIVND (reference sequence). CDR3 sequence reads: CASSIAGPSFSYNEQFF. The DNA of the CDR3 is TGTGCCAGTAGTATAGCGGGTCCTAGCTTCTCCTACAATGAGCAGTTCTTC.

The rearrangement joins TRBV6-5 to TRBJ2-7; a weak D match, TRBD1 (6 bases). Per germline, CDR1 MNHEY and CDR2 SVGAGI. The length of the CDR3 is 14 residues. Trimming removed 7 bases from V and 3 bases from J, with 16 bases in between. The CDR3 sequence: CASMKLGQLYEQYF. The CDR3 DNA reads TGTGCCAGCATGAAACTGGGACAACTCTACGAGCAGTACTTC.

This rearrangement joins TRBV5-1 to TRBJ1-4, with TRBD1 as a possible D gene (5 bases). Germline V lookup: CDR1 SGHRS, CDR2 YFSETQ. Trimming took off 5 bases at V and 3 bases at J, with 11 bases between the two ends. The CDR3 is made up of 14 amino acids. CDR3 in DNA: TGCGCCAGCAGTCGGGGGTCAGCTAATGAAAAACTGTTTTTT. Amino acids: CASSRGSANEKLFF.

V gene TRBV5-1 combines with J gene TRBJ1-6, with a possible D match to TRBD1 (6 bases). Germline V gene data show CDR1 as SGHRS and CDR2 as YFSETQ. V lost 0 bases, J lost 7 bases, and 11 bases lay in between. The CDR3 contains 15 residues. The CDR3 spells CASSLADRKNSPLHF. The DNA of the CDR3 is TGCGCCAGCAGCTTGGCAGACAGGAAAAATTCACCCCTCCACTTT.

This chain joins TRBV5-1 and TRBJ1-4; 7 bases agree with TRBD1. In germline, CDR1 is SGHRS, CDR2 YFSETQ. Trimming took 1 base from V and 3 from J; bases not matched to a gene: 3. This CDR3 is 15 amino acids long. CDR3 sequence: CASSLTGVANEKLFF. DNA for the CDR3: TGCGCCAGCAGCTTGACAGGGGTAGCTAATGAAAAACTGTTTTTT.

This chain links TRBV5-1 with TRBJ2-1; 7 bases are a match to TRBD2. The CDR3 covers 14 residues. Trimming took 6 bases from V and 6 from J; bases not matched to a gene: 9. CDR1 SGHRS and CDR2 YFSETQ come from the germline V gene. CDR3 sequence reads: CASIRDGGGNEQFF. DNA for the CDR3: TGCGCCAGCATCCGGGACGGCGGGGGCAATGAGCAGTTCTTC.

A few counts support this clone. The chain combines TRBV24-1 with TRBJ2-2; 8 nucleotides align to TRBD1. The germline gives CDR1 KGHDR, CDR2 SFDVKD. This CDR3 is built from 15 residues. With 7 bases clipped from V and 0 bases from J, the junction kept 3 bases outside the gene matches. CDR3: CATRGTGPNTGELFF. The CDR3 DNA sequence: TGTGCCACCAGGGGGACAGGACCGAACACCGGGGAGCTGTTTTTT.

The CDR3 coding sequence is TGTGCCAGCAGCTTTAGCGGGAGTGCCTACAATGAGCAGTTCTTC. Protein product: CASSFSGSAYNEQFF. V is TRBV7-6 and J is TRBJ2-1, with 9 positions matching TRBD2. Germline V lookup: CDR1 SGHVS, CDR2 FNYEAQ. The CDR3 spans 15 residues. The V gene end was trimmed by 3 bases and the J gene end by 2 bases; junction bases not matched to a gene: 2.

In this sample, this clone is medium-sized. V is TRBV27 and J is TRBJ2-1, with a possible D match to TRBD1 (6 bases). CDR1 is MNHEY and CDR2 is SMNVEV in the germline V gene (reference sequence). The V and J ends lost 6 bases and 12 bases respectively, with 21 bases between them. This CDR3 has 14 amino acids. The CDR3, as DNA: TGTGCCAGCAGGGGACACCCCTCGCGGAAGGTGCAGTTCTTC. This translates into CASRGHPSRKVQFF.

As for this clone: An end of the junction differs from the germline gene, which may be a read error. This chain uses TRBV18 with TRBJ2-2; the D gene is possibly TRBD2 (5 bases). CDR1 is KGHSH and CDR2 is LQKENI in the germline V gene. The CDR3 totals 15 residues. DNA of the CDR3: TGTGCCAGCTCAACCGGACCCGGGAACGCCGGGGAGCTGTTTTTT. Encoded protein: CASSTGPGNAGELFF.

This chain connects TRBV7-2 to TRBJ1-6; the match to TRBD1 covers 7 bases. Germline values: CDR1 SGHTA, CDR2 FQGNSA. The CDR3 sequence is 15 residues long. J gave up 7 bases and V 8 bases, and 11 bases lay outside the gene matches. The CDR3 here is CASGLDRAPNSPLHF. The DNA for the CDR3 is TGTGCCAGCGGCCTCGACAGGGCACCCAATTCACCCCTCCACTTT.

The chain uses TRBV6-5 and TRBJ2-7, with 10 nucleotides matching TRBD1. Germline trimming cut 6 bases from V and 5 bases from J; bases unmatched to any gene: 7. The CDR3 is 14 amino acids. Per the germline V gene, CDR1 is MNHEY and CDR2 is SVGAGI. CDR3 protein: CASRPGQGTNEQYF. The CDR3 coding sequence is TGTGCCAGCAGACCGGGACAGGGGACCAACGAGCAGTACTTC.

A few counts support this clone. The rearrangement joins TRBV6-1 to TRBJ1-5; TRBD1 agrees at 10 bases. The CDR3 runs to 15 residues. V gave up 1 base and J gave up 7 bases; unmatched junction bases: 4. CDR1 and CDR2 (germline): MNHNS, SASEGT. The CDR3 DNA sequence: TGTGCCAGCAGTGAAGTTTGGGACAGGGGACAGCCCCAGCATTTT. Encoded protein: CASSEVWDRGQPQHF.

The chain links TRBV19 to TRBJ1-2, with D perhaps TRBD1 (5 bases). Trimming left V 5 bases short and J 3 bases short, with 16 bases between. The CDR3 extends over 15 amino acids. The V gene's germline CDR1 is LNHDA and CDR2 SQIVND (reference sequence). The CDR3 reads CASSRQGSLDYGYTF. CDR3 in DNA: TGTGCCAGTAGTCGTCAGGGAAGCTTGGACTATGGCTACACCTTC.

This clone was recorded a few times. At one of its ends the junction is not consistent with the germline gene, which may arise from a read error. This rearrangement joins TRBV6-5 to TRBJ2-3, with 7 nucleotides matching TRBD1. The CDR3 consists of 13 residues. Germline V gene data show CDR1 as MNHEY and CDR2 as SVGAGI. The CDR3 loop is CASNYRGTDTQYF. In DNA form, the CDR3 reads TGTGCCAGCAATTACAGGGGTACAGATACGCAGTATTTT.

The genes are TRBV12-3 or TRBV12-4 and TRBJ2-5, with D tentatively TRBD1 (5 bases). This CDR3 region has 13 residues. The germline V and J ends were trimmed by 1 base and 5 bases, with 8 bases remaining between them. The CDR3 coding sequence is TGTGCCAGCAGTTTAGGGGGCGGTGAGACCCAGTACTTC. Protein sequence: CASSLGGGETQYF.

The chain uses TRBV4-1 and TRBJ1-3, with no clear D. This CDR3 contains 19 residues. Germline V gene sequence: CDR1 MGHRA, CDR2 YSYEKL. Trimming took off 3 bases at V and 0 bases at J, with 21 bases between the two ends. CDR3 nucleotides: TGCGCCAGCAGCCAGGAGAGTCCGGACGGGAGACGCTCTGGAAACACCATATATTTT. Protein: CASSQESPDGRRSGNTIYF.

The chain couples TRBV4-1 to TRBJ1-4; TRBD1 matches at 8 bases. CDR1 and CDR2 from the germline V gene are MGHRA and YSYEKL. The CDR3 extends over 15 amino acids. The J segment lost 8 bases and the V segment lost 5 bases, leaving 10 bases of the junction unmatched. DNA of the CDR3: TGCGCCAGCAGCGTCGGACAGGGCGGTGGGGAAAAACTGTTTTTT. As protein: CASSVGQGGGEKLFF.

The J gene is TRBJ1-5, the V gene TRBV10-3; 7 bases map to TRBD1. This CDR3 has 16 amino acids. Germline CDR1 is ENHRY and CDR2 is SYGVKD. V gave up 2 bases and J gave up 4 bases; unmatched junction bases: 8. The CDR3 region has the DNA TGTGCCATCAGTGAGCCGGGGACAGTTCCTAATCAGCCCCAGCATTTT. Amino acids: CAISEPGTVPNQPQHF.

The chain recombines TRBV18 with TRBJ2-7; D is uncertain. Trimming took off 3 bases at V and 3 bases at J, with 15 bases between the two ends. CDR3 length: 15 amino acids. Germline loops: CDR1 KGHSH, CDR2 LQKENI. The CDR3 DNA reads TGTGCCAGCTCACCGGTCGAGGCAGAGTTCTACGAGCAGTACTTC. Translating gives CASSPVEAEFYEQYF.

The V and J genes are TRBV5-1 and TRBJ1-1, with TRBD1 matching 7 bases. J gave up 3 bases and V 3 bases, and 5 bases lay outside the gene matches. Germline assignment: CDR1 SGHRS and CDR2 YFSETQ. This CDR3 contains 14 residues. The CDR3 region is CASSSGRGDTEAFF. The CDR3 coding sequence is TGCGCCAGCAGCTCGGGCAGGGGGGACACTGAAGCTTTCTTT. The variable domain in full, completed from reference TRBV5-1 and TRBJ1-1, reads KAGVTQTPRYLIKTRGQQVTLSCSPISGHRSVSWYQQTPGQGLQFLFEYFSETQRNKGNFPGRFSGRQFSNSRSEMNVSTLELGDSALYLCASSSGRGDTEAFFGQGTRLTVV.

This rearrangement joins TRBV19 to TRBJ2-7; TRBD1 aligns across 7 bases. The CDR3 is 15 residues long. V gave up 4 bases and J gave up 2 bases; unmatched junction bases: 8. Germline CDR1 LNHDA, CDR2 SQIVND (reference sequence). The CDR3 region is CASSKLDRAAYEQYF. CDR3 DNA: TGTGCCAGTAGTAAGCTTGACAGGGCCGCCTACGAGCAGTACTTC.